This T cell receptor beta chain was recorded in a study of blood T cell repertoires in COVID-19. Study context: The study drew acute and convalescent COVID-19 samples from the United States, Italy and Spain. In each case, the material was cDNA or gDNA derived from T cells, B-cell-depleted T cells, or PBMCs.

The CDR3 is 16 residues long. Per the germline V gene, CDR1 is SGHTA and CDR2 is FQGNSA. Trimming left V 5 bases short and J 5 bases short, with 19 bases between. Per the original data handling: How many nucleated cells were present was estimated from reference gene primer amplification. Sequencing was performed with immunoSEQ multiplex PCR; in TCRdb, only in-frame clones are kept and a portion is missing. D and trimming come from the DNA, and the V and J calls and clone size come from that table. The sample contains 25,000 to 30,000 clones, around nine tenths of which appear only once. This rearrangement joins TRBV7-2 to TRBJ2-4; D possibly corresponds to TRBD2 (7 bases). The sequenced material came from peripheral blood. The receptor's source is a man between 65 and 79 years old with active COVID-19. The CDR3 DNA is TGTGCCAGCAGCGGTAGCCTTTGGGGGGGCCAAAACATTCAGTACTTC. Its translation: CASSGSLWGGQNIQYF.